The entry below gives a single T cell receptor (beta chain) sequence along with its context. Its antigen is still unknown. CDR1 and CDR2 (germline): LGHDT, YNNKEL (reference sequence). The CDR3 is 12 residues long. Trimming shortened V by 4 bases and J by 6 bases, and 10 bases separated the two germline ends. This record comes from a study of identical twins. General study points: Because invariant MAIT and iNKT cells could be present, zero-insertion analyses could be partly confounded.

It was template switching that added a universal primer site, and there were unique molecular identifiers on the cDNA. TCRdb independently ran MiXCR on the 5' RACE reads; one entry per CDR3 protein. Altogether about 470,000 distinct CDR3 sequences are present, 20% to 25% being singletons, with the ten largest covering approximately 2.9%. The sample was also reused in another study, on T cells expressing NK-cell markers. Turning to that study: Restriction of sorting to alpha-beta TCR T cells was accomplished in several experiments using an anti-gamma-delta TCR antibody. Topping the CD3+CD56-NKG2C+ fraction as well were these clonotypes, in a few donors.

The source of this sequence is a woman younger than 35 in good health. Specimen: CD4+ T cells sorted from blood. This chain joins TRBV3-1 and TRBJ2-7; D call uncertain. The CDR3: CASSPYGREQYF. The CDR3 DNA reads as TGTGCCAGCAGCCCCTACGGGCGCGAGCAGTACTTC.